Sequencing of this TCR beta chain was carried out in a study of control samples from healthy donors and cancer patients. The CDR3 runs to 16 residues. V dropped 1 base and J dropped 7 bases, with 14 bases sitting between them. Germline V gene sequence: CDR1 KGHSH, CDR2 LQKENI. This clone came up a few times. Assay used: immunoSEQ multiplex PCR; TCRdb lists only in-frame clones, some missing. The sample includes some 90,000 clones, roughly nine tenths seen only once; the top ten take roughly 0.92%. What was sequenced was blood. The clonotype was recovered from a woman in her thirties in good health. The J gene is TRBJ1-6, the V gene TRBV18; D is unclear. CDR3 loop: CASSPLGPGTNSPLHF. In nucleotides, the CDR3 is TGTGCCAGCTCACCACTCGGGCCGGGAACGAATTCACCCCTCCACTTT.